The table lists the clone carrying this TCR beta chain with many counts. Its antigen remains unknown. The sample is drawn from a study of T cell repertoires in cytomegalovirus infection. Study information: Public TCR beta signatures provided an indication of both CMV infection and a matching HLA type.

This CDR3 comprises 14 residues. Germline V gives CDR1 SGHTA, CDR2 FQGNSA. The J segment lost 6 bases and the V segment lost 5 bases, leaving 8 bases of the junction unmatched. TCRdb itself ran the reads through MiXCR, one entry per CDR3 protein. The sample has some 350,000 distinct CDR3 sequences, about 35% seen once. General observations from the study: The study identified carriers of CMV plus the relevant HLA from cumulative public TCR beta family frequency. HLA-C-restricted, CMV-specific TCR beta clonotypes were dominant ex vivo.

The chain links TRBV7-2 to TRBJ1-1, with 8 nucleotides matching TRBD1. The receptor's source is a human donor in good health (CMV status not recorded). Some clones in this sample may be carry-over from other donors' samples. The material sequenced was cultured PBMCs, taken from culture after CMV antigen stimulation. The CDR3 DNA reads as TGTGCCAGCAGCCCTGGACAGGGCCGGTCTGAAGCTTTCTTT. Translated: CASSPGQGRSEAFF.